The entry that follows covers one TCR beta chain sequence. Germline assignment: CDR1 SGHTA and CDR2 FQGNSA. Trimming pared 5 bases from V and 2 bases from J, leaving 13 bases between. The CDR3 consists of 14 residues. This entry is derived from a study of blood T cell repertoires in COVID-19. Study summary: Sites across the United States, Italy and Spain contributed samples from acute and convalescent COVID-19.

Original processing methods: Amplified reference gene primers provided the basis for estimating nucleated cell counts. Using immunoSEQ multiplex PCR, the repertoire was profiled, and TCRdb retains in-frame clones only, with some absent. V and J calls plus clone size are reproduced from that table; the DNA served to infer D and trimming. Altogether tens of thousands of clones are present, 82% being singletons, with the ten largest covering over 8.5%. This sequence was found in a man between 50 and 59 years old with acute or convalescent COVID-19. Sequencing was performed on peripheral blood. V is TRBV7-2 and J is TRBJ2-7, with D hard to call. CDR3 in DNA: TGTGCCAGCAGCCCTACTACACCTACCTACGAGCAGTACTTC. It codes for CASSPTTPTYEQYF.